Below are 16 T cell receptor beta chains sequenced from a single sample in a study of brain metastases from non-small cell lung cancer. The method was immunoSEQ multiplex PCR; TCRdb's version includes in-frame clones alone and lacks a portion of them. This table has about 1,600 clones, 80% to 95% appearing once. The sequenced sample was tissue from a brain metastasis. The receptors derive from a donor over 35 with non-small cell lung cancer.

The CDR3 loop reads CASSPTGRTTDTQYF. The CDR3 nucleotides read TGTGCCAGCTCACCTACGGGACGAACCACAGATACGCAGTATTTT. The gene calls are TRBV18 and TRBJ2-3; possibly TRBD1 or TRBD2 for D (5 bases each). This CDR3 is built from 15 residues. Germline V gives CDR1 KGHSH, CDR2 LQKENI. Trimming stripped 3 bases from V and 2 bases from J, with 12 bases between.

The chain is built from TRBV10-3 and TRBJ2-5, with no clear D. Germline V lookup: CDR1 ENHRY, CDR2 SYGVKD. This CDR3 spans 12 amino acids. The V end lost 6 bases, the J end lost 5 bases, and 10 bases lay between the germline ends. The CDR3 reads CAIRGSWETQYF. The CDR3, as DNA: TGTGCCATCAGGGGTTCTTGGGAGACCCAGTACTTC.

CDR3 bases: TGTGCCAGCAGCGCGGGACAGGGTCCAGGCTACACCTTC. It translates to CASSAGQGPGYTF. This chain connects TRBV12-3 or TRBV12-4 to TRBJ1-2; 9 bases match TRBD1. V shed 6 bases and J 8 bases; nucleotides not matched to a gene: 7. CDR3 size: 13 residues.

The chain combines TRBV11-3 with TRBJ1-1; D may be TRBD1 (5 bases). The V and J ends lost 5 bases and 2 bases respectively, with 6 bases between them. The CDR3 consists of 12 residues. Germline CDR1 SGHNT, CDR2 YENEEA. CDR3 residues: CASSRDNTEAFF. The CDR3 DNA follows: TGTGCCAGCAGCCGGGACAACACTGAAGCTTTCTTT.

This chain connects TRBV7-8 to TRBJ2-5; D unresolved. This CDR3 region has 13 residues. With 5 bases removed from V and 1 base from J, the gap between germline ends came to 8 bases. Germline loops: CDR1 SGHVS, CDR2 FQNEAQ. CDR3 sequence reads: CASSLLAQETQYF. Written as DNA, the CDR3 is TGTGCCAGCAGCCTTCTCGCCCAAGAGACCCAGTACTTC.

This chain links TRBV11-3 with TRBJ2-1; D ambiguous. Looked up from germline, CDR1 is SGHNT and CDR2 is YENEEA. The CDR3 length is 14 residues. With 4 bases removed from V and 6 bases from J, the gap between germline ends came to 13 bases. CDR3 sequence (DNA): TGTGCCAGCAGCTCCCCAAGTCGCCCCAATGAGCAGTTCTTC. This codes for CASSSPSRPNEQFF.

This chain joins TRBV19 and TRBJ1-4; D is unresolved. The V end lost 8 bases, the J end lost 6 bases, and 13 bases lay between the germline ends. The CDR3 runs 13 residues. The V gene's germline CDR1 is LNHDA and CDR2 SQIVND (reference sequence). The chain's CDR3 is CASGVQTYEKLFF. Written as DNA, the CDR3 is TGTGCCAGTGGTGTCCAGACATATGAAAAACTGTTTTTT. Using reference TRBV19 and TRBJ1-4 for the parts outside the CDR3, the full variable domain is DGGITQSPKYLFRKEGQNVTLSCEQNLNHDAMYWYRQDPGQGLRLIYYSQIVNDFQKGDIAEGYSVSREKKESFPLTVTSAQKNPTAFYLCASGVQTYEKLFFGSGTQLSVL.

In the case of this clone: A junction boundary mismatches the germline segment, possibly from a read error. This chain connects TRBV18 to TRBJ1-3; TRBD1 matches 7 bases. Germline loops: CDR1 KGHSH, CDR2 LQKENI. This CDR3 contains 17 residues. The CDR3 DNA reads TGTGCCAGCTCACAGGCAGGGGGAAGAGAGTCTGGAAATACCATATATTTT. Its translation: CASSQAGGRESGNTIYF.

This chain links TRBV18 with TRBJ1-3, with D unresolved. CDR3 length: 13 residues. Trimming took off 2 bases at V and 2 bases at J, with 4 bases between the two ends. Germline V gene lookup returns CDR1 KGHSH and CDR2 LQKENI. CDR3 nucleotide sequence: TGTGCCAGCTCACCAGGGGCTGGAAACACCATATATTTT. This gives the protein CASSPGAGNTIYF.

This sequence joins TRBV18 and TRBJ1-5, with D uncertain. The V end was cut by 5 bases, the J end by 3 bases, with 11 bases between. CDR1 KGHSH and CDR2 LQKENI come from the germline V gene. The CDR3 has 14 residues. The CDR3 nucleotides are TGTGCCAGCTCATCATTGGGTCCCAATCAGCCCCAGCATTTT. This codes for CASSSLGPNQPQHF.

The chain joins TRBV7-2 to TRBJ2-7, with TRBD1 matching over 7 bases. This CDR3 is built from 15 residues. Unmatched junction bases numbered 13, after V lost 5 bases and J lost 6 bases. Germline V gives CDR1 SGHTA, CDR2 FQGNSA. This chain's CDR3 is CASSPQSETGSEQYF. CDR3 nucleotides: TGTGCCAGCAGCCCACAGTCCGAGACAGGGAGCGAGCAGTACTTC.

The gene calls are TRBV27 and TRBJ2-5; the match to TRBD2 covers 9 bases. The CDR3 extends over 19 amino acids. V lost 2 bases and J lost 5; bases outside the gene matches: 18. Germline lookup yields CDR1 MNHEY and CDR2 SMNVEV (reference sequence). CDR3 DNA: TGTGCCAGCAGTTTAAATGCCCGCGGGGGGGCGTCAACAGGGGAGACCCAGTACTTC. This translates into CASSLNARGGASTGETQYF.

As concerns this clone: The germline gene is not matched at one end of the junction; a read error may be the cause. The genes are TRBV14 and TRBJ2-7; D uncertain. Germline-derived CDR1 and CDR2 are SGHDN and FVKESK. This CDR3 has 14 residues. In DNA form, the CDR3 reads TGTGCCAGCAGCCAAGGGCAGTCGCACTACAAGCAGTACTTC. Its protein product is CASSQGQSHYKQYF.

The J gene is TRBJ1-1, the V gene TRBV5-6; no reliable D call. Germline values: CDR1 SGHDT, CDR2 YYEEEE. Trimming stripped 2 bases from V and 0 bases from J, with 14 bases between. The CDR3 has 16 amino acids. The CDR3 coding sequence is TGTGCCAGCAGCTTACTCGTGGCAGTGATGAACACTGAAGCTTTCTTT. Translation: CASSLLVAVMNTEAFF.

The chain recombines TRBV4-1 with TRBJ1-6; TRBD1 agrees at 8 bases. Per the germline V gene, CDR1 is MGHRA and CDR2 is YSYEKL. This CDR3 has 14 amino acids. The ends lost 4 bases at V and 12 bases at J; junction bases unmatched: 8. CDR3 region: CASSPRTGRGPLHF. Here the CDR3 DNA reads TGCGCCAGCAGCCCCCGGACAGGGCGGGGACCCCTCCACTTT.

Concerning this clone itself: Different DNA sequences within this sample yield the same CDR3. The chain has TRBV5-1 and TRBJ1-1; 9 bases are a match to TRBD1. Germline loops: CDR1 SGHRS, CDR2 YFSETQ. The CDR3 has 16 amino acids. Trimming at V came to 0 bases and at J to 1 base, leaving 4 bases not matched to a gene. The CDR3 protein is CASSLGQGGWNTEAFF. CDR3 nucleotides: TGCGCCAGCAGCTTGGGACAGGGGGGGTGGAACACTGAAGCTTTCTTT.